The rows below give T cell receptor beta chains drawn from one sample of a study of graft-versus-host responses after intestinal transplantation. Their specific antigens are unknown. TCRdb's copy holds only in-frame clones and misses some; the assay was immunoSEQ multiplex PCR. Found here are tens of thousands of clones, roughly 93% of them singletons; the top ten hold roughly 0.17%. Specimen: unstimulated CD4+ T cells sorted from spleen or lymph node cells, collected before transplant. All receptors come from a human donor who was the organ donor for an intestinal transplant. Both conserved end residues are part of each CDR3. The order of the fields is V gene, clone size, D gene, J gene, CDR3 DNA, CDR3 protein. The D gene is left open where the match is weak. For some rows the clone size is stated as once, few or many, or as a class when expanded; others skip it.

v_gene: TRBV7-3; abundance: .; d_gene: TRBD1; j_gene: TRBJ1-6; CDR3nt: TGTGCCAGCAGCTTGGGACAGGAGAATTCACCCCTCCACTTT; CDR3aa: CASSLGQENSPLHF
v_gene: TRBV29-1; abundance: .; d_gene: .; j_gene: TRBJ2-3; CDR3nt: TGCAGCGTTGAAGGAGGTTTTCAGGAACCTCAGTATTTT; CDR3aa: CSVEGGFQEPQYF
v_gene: TRBV2; abundance: .; d_gene: TRBD2; j_gene: TRBJ2-1; CDR3nt: TGTGCCAGCAGAATCGGACTAGCGGGGGGTTGGGATGAGCAGTTCTTC; CDR3aa: CASRIGLAGGWDEQFF
v_gene: TRBV6-1; abundance: .; d_gene: .; j_gene: TRBJ2-1; CDR3nt: TGTGCCAGCAGACCGAGCTCCTACAATGAGCAGTTCTTC; CDR3aa: CASRPSSYNEQFF
v_gene: TRBV14; abundance: .; d_gene: .; j_gene: TRBJ1-6; CDR3nt: TGTGCCAGCAGCCGGACCACAAATTCACCCCTCCACTTT; CDR3aa: CASSRTTNSPLHF
v_gene: TRBV11-2; abundance: .; d_gene: TRBD1; j_gene: TRBJ1-1; CDR3nt: TGTGCCAGCAGCTTAATTACAGGGGGCACTGAAGCTTTCTTT; CDR3aa: CASSLITGGTEAFF
v_gene: TRBV28; abundance: once; d_gene: .; j_gene: TRBJ1-1; CDR3nt: TGTGCCAGCAGACCCTGGACACTTTTGAACACTGAAGCTTTCTTT; CDR3aa: CASRPWTLLNTEAFF
v_gene: TRBV18; abundance: .; d_gene: .; j_gene: TRBJ1-3; CDR3nt: TGTGCCAGCTCACCTCAGGATTCTGGAAACACCATATATTTT; CDR3aa: CASSPQDSGNTIYF
v_gene: TRBV14; abundance: .; d_gene: TRBD1; j_gene: TRBJ1-6; CDR3nt: TGTGCCAGCAGCCAGGTTCCTGCTATTGACAGGGCCCCGGACCTCTATAATTCACCCCTCCACTTT; CDR3aa: CASSQVPAIDRAPDLYNSPLHF
v_gene: TRBV6-5; abundance: .; d_gene: .; j_gene: TRBJ1-5; CDR3nt: TGTGCCAGCAGGGGGGCAGGCCGAAATCAGCCCCAGCATTTT; CDR3aa: CASRGAGRNQPQHF
v_gene: TRBV5-7; abundance: .; d_gene: .; j_gene: TRBJ2-3; CDR3nt: TGTGCCAGCAGCCGCGAGCCCACAGATACGCAGTATTTT; CDR3aa: CASSREPTDTQYF
v_gene: TRBV19; abundance: .; d_gene: .; j_gene: TRBJ1-1; CDR3nt: TGTGCCAGTAGTATAGGACAGGTCGAACGCACTGAAGCTTTCTTT; CDR3aa: CASSIGQVERTEAFF
v_gene: TRBV19; abundance: .; d_gene: .; j_gene: TRBJ1-5; CDR3nt: TGTGCCAGTAGTGTACAGGGCCTAGGGAGCAATCAGCCCCAGCATTTT; CDR3aa: CASSVQGLGSNQPQHF
v_gene: TRBV28; abundance: .; d_gene: .; j_gene: TRBJ1-2; CDR3nt: TGTGCCAGCAGTTTAACGCAGGGTCTCTATGGCTACACCTTC; CDR3aa: CASSLTQGLYGYTF
v_gene: TRBV29-1; abundance: .; d_gene: TRBD1; j_gene: TRBJ1-3; CDR3nt: TGCAGCGTCGGACAGGGAGGACCTGGAAACACCATATATTTT; CDR3aa: CSVGQGGPGNTIYF
v_gene: TRBV5-4; abundance: .; d_gene: .; j_gene: TRBJ2-1; CDR3nt: TGTGCCAGCAGCTTGGGGGGCAGCTCCTACAATGAGCAGTTCTTC; CDR3aa: CASSLGGSSYNEQFF
v_gene: TRBV27; abundance: .; d_gene: .; j_gene: TRBJ1-1; CDR3nt: TGTGCCAGCAGACCGCTGGGGCTCACTGAAGCTTTCTTT; CDR3aa: CASRPLGLTEAFF
v_gene: TRBV5-6; abundance: .; d_gene: .; j_gene: TRBJ1-1; CDR3nt: TGTGCCAGCAGCTCAACGGCGAGCGGTACGACTGAAGCTTTCTTT; CDR3aa: CASSSTASGTTEAFF
v_gene: TRBV18; abundance: .; d_gene: TRBD1; j_gene: TRBJ2-7; CDR3nt: TGTGCCAGCTCACCTAGGCAGGGGGCCTACGAGCAGTACTTC; CDR3aa: CASSPRQGAYEQYF
v_gene: TRBV7-3; abundance: once; d_gene: TRBD2; j_gene: TRBJ2-3; CDR3nt: TGTGCCAGCAGCCGATTAGCGGGGCTAAGCACAGATACGCAGTATTTT; CDR3aa: CASSRLAGLSTDTQYF
v_gene: TRBV7-2; abundance: .; d_gene: .; j_gene: TRBJ1-5; CDR3nt: TGTGCCAGCAGCTTACAGGGCAATCAGCCCCAGCATTTT; CDR3aa: CASSLQGNQPQHF
v_gene: TRBV2; abundance: .; d_gene: .; j_gene: TRBJ1-2; CDR3nt: TGTGCCAGCAGTGAACAGGGCGGCTCGGGCTATGGCTACACCTTC; CDR3aa: CASSEQGGSGYGYTF
v_gene: TRBV18; abundance: .; d_gene: .; j_gene: TRBJ1-2; CDR3nt: TGTGCCAGCTCACCAGACCCGAATGGCTACACCTTC; CDR3aa: CASSPDPNGYTF